These 16 T cell receptor beta chains came from one sample sequenced in a study of cytomegalovirus exposure and HLA in healthy donors. This PCR relied on a set of 60 Vbeta primers and 13 Jbeta primers. The protocol was immunoSEQ multiplex PCR, while the TCRdb copy is restricted to in-frame clones and leaves out a portion. The sample has more than 100,000 clones, just under 90% seen once; the top ten hold 4.5% to 6.5%. Input material: PBMCs. These receptors were taken from a woman aged 30 to 39 in good health and CMV-seronegative.

The chain is built from TRBV5-6 and TRBJ1-2; 7 bases are shared with TRBD1. With 7 bases clipped from V and 6 bases from J, the junction kept 6 bases outside the gene matches. Germline V gene data show CDR1 as SGHDT and CDR2 as YYEEEE. The CDR3 spans 12 residues. As DNA, the CDR3 is TGTGCCAGCCAGGGGGTGGCGGATGGCTACACCTTC. It codes for CASQGVADGYTF. Drawing the rest from reference TRBV5-6 and TRBJ1-2, the complete variable domain is DAGVTQSPTHLIKTRGQQVTLRCSPKSGHDTVSWYQQALGQGPQFIFQYYEEEERQRGNFPDRFSGHQFPNYSSELNVNALLLGDSALYLCASQGVADGYTFGSGTRLTVV.

The chain links TRBV2 to TRBJ2-1; 7 nucleotides agree with TRBD2. There are 15 residues in the CDR3. V lost 4 bases to trimming and J lost 4 bases; unmatched junction nucleotides: 7. The germline gives CDR1 SNHLY, CDR2 FYNNEI. The CDR3 DNA sequence: TGTGCCAGCAGTGGGGGGTCTAGCGGTTACAATGAGCAGTTCTTC. Its protein is CASSGGSSGYNEQFF.

The genes are TRBV11-2 and TRBJ2-7, with 8 bases matching TRBD2. CDR3 length: 16 residues. Germline CDR1 SGHAT, CDR2 FQNNGV. Germline trimming cut 4 bases from V and 1 base from J; bases unmatched to any gene: 9. CDR3 residues: CASSSISGKRSYEQYF. CDR3 sequence (DNA): TGTGCCAGCAGCTCGATTAGCGGGAAAAGGTCCTACGAGCAGTACTTC.

The rearrangement uses TRBV28 and TRBJ2-3; TRBD2 agrees at 8 bases. The trim removed 2 bases at V and 2 bases at J, leaving 3 bases unmatched. This CDR3 spans 15 amino acids. In germline, CDR1 is MDHEN, CDR2 SYDVKM. CDR3 residues: CASSLGGGYTDTQYF. In DNA, the CDR3 is TGTGCCAGCAGTTTAGGCGGGGGGTACACAGATACGCAGTATTTT.

The rearrangement links TRBV2 to TRBJ1-3; TRBD1 matches 9 bases. Trimming took 4 bases from V and 1 from J; bases not matched to a gene: 11. Per germline, CDR1 SNHLY and CDR2 FYNNEI. The CDR3 has 18 amino acids. The CDR3 spells CASSVTGGASVSGNTIYF. The CDR3 DNA reads TGTGCCAGCAGTGTAACAGGGGGCGCTTCGGTTTCTGGAAACACCATATATTTT. Variable domain in full (rest from reference TRBV2 and TRBJ1-3): EPEVTQTPSHQVTQMGQEVILRCVPISNHLYFYWYRQILGQKVEFLVSFYNNEISEKSEIFDDQFSVERPDGSNFTLKIRSTKLEDSAMYFCASSVTGGASVSGNTIYFGEGSWLTVV.

The chain links TRBV6-5 to TRBJ2-3; 7 positions agree with TRBD2. CDR1 is MNHEY and CDR2 is SVGAGI in the germline V gene. V dropped 6 bases and J dropped 0; count of bases not matched to a gene: 0. The length of the CDR3 is 13 residues. CDR3 bases: TGTGCCAGCAGGGGAGGGAGCACAGATACGCAGTATTTT. Translating it yields CASRGGSTDTQYF.

The chain employs TRBV11-2 and TRBJ2-7, with D perhaps matching TRBD1 (5 bases). The CDR3 consists of 18 residues. CDR1 is SGHAT, CDR2 FQNNGV, per germline. Trimming shortened V by 2 bases and J by 0 bases, and 20 bases separated the two germline ends. CDR3: CASSLTTTRQGLSYEQYF. The CDR3 nucleotides read TGTGCCAGCAGCTTAACCACGACAAGGCAGGGCCTCTCCTACGAGCAGTACTTC. The full variable domain, its missing parts supplied by reference TRBV11-2 and TRBJ2-7, is EAGVAQSPRYKIIEKRQSVAFWCNPISGHATLYWYQQILGQGPKLLIQFQNNGVVDDSQLPKDRFSAERLKGVDSTLKIQPAKLEDSAVYLCASSLTTTRQGLSYEQYFGPGTRLTVT.

This chain links TRBV6-6 with TRBJ1-2; D gene ambiguous. Germline assignment: CDR1 MNHNY and CDR2 SVGAGI (reference sequence). The CDR3 is 15 amino acids. V lost 7 bases, J lost 4 bases, and 19 bases lay in between. Written as DNA, the CDR3 is TGTGCCAGCACCGTCGGTTTGGGGAGCGGCTATGGCTACACCTTC. Its translation: CASTVGLGSGYGYTF.

The V call is TRBV4-1, the J call TRBJ2-3; 7 bases align to TRBD2. The V and J ends lost 0 bases and 5 bases, in that order; junction bases with no gene match: 8. The CDR3 spans 16 residues. Germline lookup yields CDR1 MGHRA and CDR2 YSYEKL. CDR3 in amino acids: CASSQEGGTKLDTQYF. CDR3 sequence (DNA): TGCGCCAGCAGCCAAGAGGGGGGGACTAAATTAGATACGCAGTATTTT.

The rearrangement links TRBV5-6 to TRBJ1-5; a possible D gene is TRBD1 (6 bases). CDR1 and CDR2 from the germline V gene are SGHDT and YYEEEE. Trimming left V 6 bases short and J 7 bases short, with 17 bases between. The CDR3 consists of 14 residues. The CDR3 loop reads CASTFYGGQQPQHF. The CDR3, as DNA: TGTGCCAGCACCTTTTACGGGGGGCAACAGCCCCAGCATTTT. The variable domain in full, completed from reference TRBV5-6 and TRBJ1-5, reads DAGVTQSPTHLIKTRGQQVTLRCSPKSGHDTVSWYQQALGQGPQFIFQYYEEEERQRGNFPDRFSGHQFPNYSSELNVNALLLGDSALYLCASTFYGGQQPQHFGDGTRLSIL.

This clone was found once. V gene TRBV6-1 combines with J gene TRBJ1-4; weak D call: TRBD1 (6 bases). The germline gives CDR1 MNHNS, CDR2 SASEGT. CDR3 size: 14 residues. The germline V and J ends were trimmed by 8 bases and 7 bases, with 17 bases remaining between them. DNA of the CDR3: TGTGCCAGCGTCGGGGGGGGCGAAGGTGAAAAACTGTTTTTT. Its protein is CASVGGGEGEKLFF.

The chain recombines TRBV30 with TRBJ2-7, with D uncertain. Germline CDR1 GTSNPN, CDR2 SVGIG (reference sequence). The CDR3 length is 13 residues. V lost 2 bases, J lost 2 bases, and 10 bases lay in between. CDR3 region: CAWSFGQAYEQYF. As DNA, the CDR3 is TGTGCCTGGAGTTTTGGGCAGGCCTACGAGCAGTACTTC.

This chain joins TRBV6-5 and TRBJ2-7; 7 bases line up with TRBD1. The CDR3 runs 14 residues. J gave up 3 bases and V 6 bases, and 8 bases lay outside the gene matches. Germline values: CDR1 MNHEY, CDR2 SVGAGI. Here the CDR3 reads CASRDYRGGYEQYF. The CDR3 DNA reads TGTGCCAGCAGGGATTACAGGGGTGGCTACGAGCAGTACTTC.

The chain employs TRBV9 and TRBJ2-1, with D hard to call. CDR1 and CDR2 from the germline V gene are SGDLS and YYNGEE. The CDR3 sequence is 11 residues long. Trimming left V 1 base short and J 8 bases short, with 4 bases between. Here the CDR3 reads CASSVRDEQFF. CDR3 coding DNA: TGTGCCAGCAGCGTACGTGATGAGCAGTTCTTC. The whole variable domain, remainder taken from reference TRBV9 and TRBJ2-1, is DSGVTQTPKHLITATGQRVTLRCSPRSGDLSVYWYQQSLDQGLQFLIQYYNGEERAKGNILERFSAQQFPDLHSELNLSSLELGDSALYFCASSVRDEQFFGPGTRLTVL.

This sequence joins TRBV7-2 and TRBJ2-7, with 11 bases matching TRBD2. Germline values: CDR1 SGHTA, CDR2 FQGNSA. The V gene end was trimmed by 5 bases and the J gene end by 5 bases; junction bases not matched to a gene: 11. The CDR3 runs 16 residues. The chain's CDR3 is CASSRILAGGPHEQYF. CDR3 bases: TGTGCCAGCAGCCGCATCTTAGCGGGAGGGCCCCACGAGCAGTACTTC.

The chain links TRBV6-6 to TRBJ2-7; possibly TRBD1 for D (5 bases). Germline CDR1 is MNHNY and CDR2 is SVGAGI (reference sequence). The CDR3 contains 12 residues. The germline V and J ends were trimmed by 5 bases and 3 bases, with 8 bases remaining between them. The CDR3 protein is CASSIDSYEQYF. In DNA, the CDR3 is TGTGCCAGCAGTATTGACAGCTACGAGCAGTACTTC.